Listed below are T cell receptor beta chains from one sample, sequenced in a study of blood T cell repertoires in COVID-19. Here immunoSEQ multiplex PCR was the method, and the copy in TCRdb shows in-frame clones only, minus some. The repertoire includes about 46,000 clones, approximately 90% of them detected once, and approximately 2.8% sits in the top ten. Sequencing used peripheral blood. These receptors came from a man over 45 with acute or convalescent COVID-19. Each CDR3 is given with its conserved first and last residue. Each record gives: V gene, clone size, J gene, D gene, CDR3 DNA, CDR3 protein. The D gene is left open where the match is weak. Size is omitted from some rows. Given values are once, few, many or a class for expanded clones.

v_gene: TRBV28
abundance: .
j_gene: TRBJ1-5
d_gene: .
CDR3nt: TGTGCCAGCAGTTTGAGGGTAACACGGCAGCCCCAGCATTTT
CDR3aa: CASSLRVTRQPQHF

v_gene: TRBV2
abundance: .
j_gene: TRBJ2-5
d_gene: TRBD2
CDR3nt: TGTGCCAGCCGGGGGGGCCCCCGTGAGACCCAGTACTTC
CDR3aa: CASRGGPRETQYF

v_gene: TRBV10-3
abundance: .
j_gene: TRBJ1-5
d_gene: TRBD1
CDR3nt: TGTGCCTCCGGGGACAGGGCCCATCAGCCCCAGCATTTT
CDR3aa: CASGDRAHQPQHF

v_gene: TRBV2
abundance: .
j_gene: TRBJ1-1
d_gene: TRBD1
CDR3nt: TGTGCCAGCAGTCGTGGACAGGGCAACACTGAAGCTTTCTTT
CDR3aa: CASSRGQGNTEAFF

v_gene: TRBV19
abundance: few
j_gene: TRBJ1-6
d_gene: .
CDR3nt: TGTGCCAGTAGTATAGAGCGGAGAATCTATAATTCACCCCTCCACTTT
CDR3aa: CASSIERRIYNSPLHF

v_gene: TRBV15
abundance: .
j_gene: TRBJ2-5
d_gene: .
CDR3nt: TGTGCCACCAGCCCAGCGTACTATATTAAAGAGACCCAGTACTTC
CDR3aa: CATSPAYYIKETQYF

v_gene: TRBV5-1
abundance: .
j_gene: TRBJ1-1
d_gene: TRBD1
CDR3nt: TGCGCCAGCAGCCCCGGGACAGCGAACACTGAAGCTTTCTTT
CDR3aa: CASSPGTANTEAFF

v_gene: TRBV18
abundance: .
j_gene: TRBJ2-1
d_gene: TRBD1
CDR3nt: TGTGCCAGCTCACCAGACAGGGTCTTGAACAATGAGCAGTTCTTC
CDR3aa: CASSPDRVLNNEQFF

v_gene: TRBV7-2
abundance: .
j_gene: TRBJ2-2
d_gene: .
CDR3nt: TGTGCCAGCAGCCCTGACACTACCGGGGAGCTGTTTTTT
CDR3aa: CASSPDTTGELFF

v_gene: TRBV6-5
abundance: .
j_gene: TRBJ1-3
d_gene: .
CDR3nt: TGTGCCACCGTTCTTGGGACTTCTGGAAACACCATATATTTT
CDR3aa: CATVLGTSGNTIYF

v_gene: TRBV21-1
abundance: .
j_gene: TRBJ2-2
d_gene: .
CDR3nt: TGTGCCAGCAGCAAACGGGATAACAGGGGGAACACCGGGGAGCTGTTTTTT
CDR3aa: CASSKRDNRGNTGELFF

v_gene: TRBV5-6
abundance: .
j_gene: TRBJ2-1
d_gene: .
CDR3nt: TGTGCCAGCAGCTTGGGGTCTAGGATCAATGAGCAGTTCTTC
CDR3aa: CASSLGSRINEQFF

v_gene: TRBV3-1/TRBV3-2
abundance: .
j_gene: TRBJ2-1
d_gene: TRBD2
CDR3nt: TGTGCCAGCAGCCCCAAACTAGCGGGGGGGCTGGCCAATGAGCAGTTCTTC
CDR3aa: CASSPKLAGGLANEQFF

v_gene: TRBV3-1/TRBV3-2
abundance: .
j_gene: TRBJ2-3
d_gene: TRBD2
CDR3nt: TGTGCCAGCACCACAAGAGGGGCGGGGGAGCCAGGTACGCAGTATTTT
CDR3aa: CASTTRGAGEPGTQYF

v_gene: TRBV5-5
abundance: .
j_gene: TRBJ1-3
d_gene: TRBD1
CDR3nt: TGTGCCAGCAGCGAAGGGACAGGGAACGGAAACACCATATATTTT
CDR3aa: CASSEGTGNGNTIYF

v_gene: TRBV14
abundance: .
j_gene: TRBJ2-3
d_gene: .
CDR3nt: TGTGCCAGCAGCGGCGCGGGGGCTAGCACAGATACGCAGTATTTT
CDR3aa: CASSGAGASTDTQYF

v_gene: TRBV7-3
abundance: few
j_gene: TRBJ2-1
d_gene: .
CDR3nt: TGTGCCAGCAGACCCGGGACTGGCTCAAATGAGCAGTTCTTC
CDR3aa: CASRPGTGSNEQFF

v_gene: TRBV29-1
abundance: .
j_gene: TRBJ2-7
d_gene: .
CDR3nt: TGCAGCCAAACCTGGACAACCTACGAGCAGTACTTC
CDR3aa: CSQTWTTYEQYF

v_gene: TRBV14
abundance: .
j_gene: TRBJ1-6
d_gene: .
CDR3nt: TGTGCCAGCAGCCAAGACAGCTCCTATAATTCACCCCTCCACTTT
CDR3aa: CASSQDSSYNSPLHF

v_gene: TRBV28
abundance: .
j_gene: TRBJ2-1
d_gene: .
CDR3nt: TGTGCCAGCAGTTTACCCGGCAGCTGGGTCGGGGATGAGCAGTTCTTC
CDR3aa: CASSLPGSWVGDEQFF

v_gene: TRBV7-8
abundance: .
j_gene: TRBJ1-1
d_gene: .
CDR3nt: TGTGCCAGCAGCTTAGCCCCTGGCGGACTAAACACTGAAGCTTTCTTT
CDR3aa: CASSLAPGGLNTEAFF

v_gene: TRBV3-1/TRBV3-2
abundance: .
j_gene: TRBJ2-7
d_gene: TRBD2
CDR3nt: TGTGCCAGCAGCCCTAGCGCGGGGGGGCCCTACGAGCAGTACTTC
CDR3aa: CASSPSAGGPYEQYF